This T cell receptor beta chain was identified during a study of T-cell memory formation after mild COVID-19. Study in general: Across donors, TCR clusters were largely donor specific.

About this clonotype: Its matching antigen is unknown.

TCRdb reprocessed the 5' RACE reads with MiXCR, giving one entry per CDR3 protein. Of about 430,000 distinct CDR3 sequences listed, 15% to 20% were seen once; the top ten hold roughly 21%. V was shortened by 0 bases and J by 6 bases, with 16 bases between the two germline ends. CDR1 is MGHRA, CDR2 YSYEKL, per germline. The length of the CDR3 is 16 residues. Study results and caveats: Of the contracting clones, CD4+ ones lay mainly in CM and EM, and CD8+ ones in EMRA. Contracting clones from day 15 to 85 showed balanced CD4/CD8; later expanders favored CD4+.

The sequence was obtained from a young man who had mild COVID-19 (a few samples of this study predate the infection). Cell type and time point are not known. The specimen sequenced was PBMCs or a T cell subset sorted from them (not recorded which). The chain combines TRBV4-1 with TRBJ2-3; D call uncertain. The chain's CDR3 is CASSQDPPPNVDTQYF. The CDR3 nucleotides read TGCGCCAGCAGCCAAGATCCCCCACCAAACGTTGATACGCAGTATTTT.